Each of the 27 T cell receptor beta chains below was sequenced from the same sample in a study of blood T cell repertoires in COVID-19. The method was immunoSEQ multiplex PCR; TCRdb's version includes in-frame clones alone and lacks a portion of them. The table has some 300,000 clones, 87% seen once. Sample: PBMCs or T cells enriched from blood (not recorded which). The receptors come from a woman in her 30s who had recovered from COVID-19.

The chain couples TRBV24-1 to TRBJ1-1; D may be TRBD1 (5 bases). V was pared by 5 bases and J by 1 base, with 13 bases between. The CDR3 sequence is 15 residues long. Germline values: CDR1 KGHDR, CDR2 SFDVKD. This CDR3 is CATSAAGLENTEAFF. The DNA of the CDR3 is TGTGCCACCAGTGCGGCGGGACTGGAGAACACTGAAGCTTTCTTT.

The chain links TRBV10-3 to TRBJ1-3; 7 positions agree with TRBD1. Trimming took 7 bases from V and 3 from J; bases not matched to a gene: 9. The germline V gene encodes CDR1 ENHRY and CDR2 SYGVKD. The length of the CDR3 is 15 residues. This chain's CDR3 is CAITAGDRVGNTIYF. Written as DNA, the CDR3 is TGTGCCATCACCGCAGGGGACAGAGTTGGAAACACCATATATTTT.

The CDR3 DNA reads as TGTGCCAGCTCCCTCCCTCCCGGGGAGCTGTTTTTT. Translating it yields CASSLPPGELFF. The chain couples TRBV6-5 to TRBJ2-2; D is unclear. V was pared by 8 bases and J by 6 bases, with 10 bases between. This CDR3 region has 12 residues. Germline V CDR1 and CDR2: MNHEY, SVGAGI.

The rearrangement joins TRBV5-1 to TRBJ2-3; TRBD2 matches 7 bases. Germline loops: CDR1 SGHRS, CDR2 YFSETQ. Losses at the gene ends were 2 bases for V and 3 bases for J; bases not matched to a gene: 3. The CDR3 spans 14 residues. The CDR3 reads CASSFGGRTDTQYF. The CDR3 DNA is TGCGCCAGCAGCTTCGGGGGGAGAACAGATACGCAGTATTTT.

DNA of the CDR3: TGCGCCAGCAGTTCGCTAGCGGGGGGACCCTACGAGCAGTACTTC. This sequence encodes CASSSLAGGPYEQYF. V and J are TRBV10-1 and TRBJ2-7; 11 nucleotides line up with TRBD2. The V segment lost 5 bases and the J segment 2 bases; nucleotides outside the gene matches: 5. Germline lookup yields CDR1 WNHNN and CDR2 SYGVQD (reference sequence). This CDR3 contains 15 residues.

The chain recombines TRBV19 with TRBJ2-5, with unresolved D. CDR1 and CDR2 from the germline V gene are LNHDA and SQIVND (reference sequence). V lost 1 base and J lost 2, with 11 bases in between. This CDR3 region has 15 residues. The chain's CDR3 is CASSIARQVQETQYF. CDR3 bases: TGTGCCAGTAGTATAGCACGTCAGGTTCAAGAGACCCAGTACTTC.

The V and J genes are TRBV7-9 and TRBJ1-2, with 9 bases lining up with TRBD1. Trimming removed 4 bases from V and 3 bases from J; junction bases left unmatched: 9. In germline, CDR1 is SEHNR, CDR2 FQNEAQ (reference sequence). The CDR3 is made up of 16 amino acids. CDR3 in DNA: TGTGCCAGCAGCTCAGGACAGGGGAGATTACACTATGGCTACACCTTC. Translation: CASSSGQGRLHYGYTF.

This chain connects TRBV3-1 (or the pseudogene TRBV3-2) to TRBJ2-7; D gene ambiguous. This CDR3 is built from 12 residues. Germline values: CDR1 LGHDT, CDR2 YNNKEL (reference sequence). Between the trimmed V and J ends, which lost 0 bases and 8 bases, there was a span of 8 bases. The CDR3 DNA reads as TGTGCCAGCAGCCAAGATCGTCGTAAGCAGTACTTC. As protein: CASSQDRRKQYF.

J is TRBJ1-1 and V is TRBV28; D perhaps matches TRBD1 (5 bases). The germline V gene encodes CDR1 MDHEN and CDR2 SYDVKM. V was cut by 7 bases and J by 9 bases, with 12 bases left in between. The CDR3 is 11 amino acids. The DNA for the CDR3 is TGTGCCAGCACCTTGGGGGGAAAAGCTTTCTTT. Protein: CASTLGGKAFF.

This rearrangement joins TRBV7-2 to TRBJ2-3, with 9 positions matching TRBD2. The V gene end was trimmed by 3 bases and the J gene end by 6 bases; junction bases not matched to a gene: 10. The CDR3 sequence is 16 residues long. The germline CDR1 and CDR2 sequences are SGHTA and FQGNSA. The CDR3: CASSLGSGGSWDTQYF. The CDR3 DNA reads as TGTGCCAGCAGCTTGGGGAGCGGGGGGTCCTGGGATACGCAGTATTTT.

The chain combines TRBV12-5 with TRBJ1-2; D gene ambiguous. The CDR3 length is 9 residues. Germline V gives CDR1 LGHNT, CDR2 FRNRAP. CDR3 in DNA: TGTAGAGGGCTCTATGGCTACACCTTC. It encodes CRGLYGYTF.

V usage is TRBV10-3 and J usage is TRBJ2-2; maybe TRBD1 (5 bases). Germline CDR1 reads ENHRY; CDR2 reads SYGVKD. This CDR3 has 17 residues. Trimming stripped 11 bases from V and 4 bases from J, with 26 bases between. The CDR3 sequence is CAVSPREGRSSTGELFF. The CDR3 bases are TGTGCCGTCTCTCCCAGGGAAGGAAGAAGTAGCACCGGGGAGCTGTTTTTT.

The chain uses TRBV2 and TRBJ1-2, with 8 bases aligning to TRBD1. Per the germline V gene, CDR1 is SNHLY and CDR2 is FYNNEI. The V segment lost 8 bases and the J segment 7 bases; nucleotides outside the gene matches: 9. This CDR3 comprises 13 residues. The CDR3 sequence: CASSPGTGSGYTF. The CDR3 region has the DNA TGTGCCAGCTCCCCCGGGACAGGATCTGGCTACACCTTC.

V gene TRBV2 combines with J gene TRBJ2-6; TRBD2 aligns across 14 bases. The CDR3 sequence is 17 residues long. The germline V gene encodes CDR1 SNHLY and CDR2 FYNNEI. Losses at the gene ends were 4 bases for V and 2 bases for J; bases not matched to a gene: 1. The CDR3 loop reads CASSGLAGGTGANVLTF. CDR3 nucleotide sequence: TGTGCCAGCAGTGGACTAGCGGGGGGGACTGGGGCCAACGTCCTGACTTTC.

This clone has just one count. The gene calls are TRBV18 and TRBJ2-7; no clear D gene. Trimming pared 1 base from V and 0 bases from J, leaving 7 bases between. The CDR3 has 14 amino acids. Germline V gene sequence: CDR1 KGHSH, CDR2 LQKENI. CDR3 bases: TGTGCCAGCTCACCACGCTACAGCTCCTACGAGCAGTACTTC. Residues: CASSPRYSSYEQYF. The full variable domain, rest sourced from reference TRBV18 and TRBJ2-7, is NAGVMQNPRHLVRRRGQEARLRCSPMKGHSHVYWYRQLPEEGLKFMVYLQKENIIDESGMPKERFSAEFPKEGPSILRIQQVVRGDSAAYFCASSPRYSSYEQYFGPGTRLTVT.

CDR3: CASSMPGQGARSNQPQHF. DNA for the CDR3: TGTGCCAGTAGTATGCCGGGACAGGGGGCAAGAAGCAATCAGCCCCAGCATTTT. The chain employs TRBV19 and TRBJ1-5, with 12 bases that match TRBD1. There are 18 residues in the CDR3. Trimming took 3 bases from V and 1 from J; bases not matched to a gene: 7. Germline V gene lookup returns CDR1 LNHDA and CDR2 SQIVND (reference sequence).

The CDR3 DNA reads TGTGCCAGCAGCTTAGAGGGGACTGCCTCTCGGCAGTTCTTC. Amino acids: CASSLEGTASRQFF. The chain combines TRBV7-9 with TRBJ2-1, with D maybe TRBD2 (6 bases). CDR3 length equals 14 residues. Germline values: CDR1 SEHNR, CDR2 FQNEAQ (reference sequence). The V gene lost 1 base and the J gene lost 12 bases, with 16 bases spanning the gap.

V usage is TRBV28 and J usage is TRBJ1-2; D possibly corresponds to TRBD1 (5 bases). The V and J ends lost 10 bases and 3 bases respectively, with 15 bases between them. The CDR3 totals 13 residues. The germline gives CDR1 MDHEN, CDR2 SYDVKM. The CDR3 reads CAILQDGDYGYTF. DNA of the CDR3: TGTGCCATCCTACAGGACGGCGACTATGGCTACACCTTC.

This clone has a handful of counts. The CDR3 region is CASSQERQAPYEQYF. The DNA of the CDR3 is TGCGCCAGCAGCCAAGAGAGACAGGCTCCCTACGAGCAGTACTTC. The chain carries TRBV4-1 and TRBJ2-7, with D possibly being TRBD1 (6 bases). Trimming shortened V by 0 bases and J by 2 bases, and 11 bases separated the two germline ends. The CDR3 has 15 amino acids. Germline loops: CDR1 MGHRA, CDR2 YSYEKL.

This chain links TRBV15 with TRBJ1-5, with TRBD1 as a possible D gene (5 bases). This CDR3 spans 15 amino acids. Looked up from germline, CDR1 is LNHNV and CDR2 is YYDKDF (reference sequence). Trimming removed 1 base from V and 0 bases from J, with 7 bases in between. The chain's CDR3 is CATSRGTISNQPQHF. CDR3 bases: TGTGCCACCAGCAGAGGGACAATTAGCAATCAGCCCCAGCATTTT.

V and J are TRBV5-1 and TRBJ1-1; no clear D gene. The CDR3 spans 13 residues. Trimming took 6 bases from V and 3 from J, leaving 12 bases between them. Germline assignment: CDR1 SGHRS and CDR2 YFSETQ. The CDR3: CASTRRRDTEAFF. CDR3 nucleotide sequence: TGCGCCAGCACTCGGAGGCGGGACACTGAAGCTTTCTTT.

This CDR3 is CASSIRNLASGNTIYF. CDR3 DNA sequence: TGTGCCAGTAGTATCCGAAATCTAGCTTCTGGAAACACCATATATTTT. The chain links TRBV19 to TRBJ1-3; D is unresolved. The V and J ends lost 3 bases and 1 base respectively, with 13 bases between them. The CDR3 length is 16 residues. Germline lookup yields CDR1 LNHDA and CDR2 SQIVND (reference sequence).

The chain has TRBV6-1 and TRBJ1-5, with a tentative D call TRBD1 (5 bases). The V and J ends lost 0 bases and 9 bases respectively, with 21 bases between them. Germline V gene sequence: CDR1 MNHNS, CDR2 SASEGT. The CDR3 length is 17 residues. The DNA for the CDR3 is TGTGCCAGCAGTGAAGCCGGGACTTCCAACTCGATAAGGCCCCAGCATTTT. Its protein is CASSEAGTSNSIRPQHF.

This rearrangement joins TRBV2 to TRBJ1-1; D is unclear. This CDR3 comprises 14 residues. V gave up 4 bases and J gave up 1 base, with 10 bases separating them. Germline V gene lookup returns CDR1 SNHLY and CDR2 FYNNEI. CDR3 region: CASSVSGPNTEAFF. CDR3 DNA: TGTGCCAGCAGTGTTTCAGGCCCGAACACTGAAGCTTTCTTT.

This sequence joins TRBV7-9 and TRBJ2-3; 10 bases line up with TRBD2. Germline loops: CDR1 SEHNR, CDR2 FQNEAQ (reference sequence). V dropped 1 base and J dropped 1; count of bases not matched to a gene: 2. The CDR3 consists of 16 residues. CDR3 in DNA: TGTGCCAGCAGCTTAGGAGGACTAGCGGGCACAGATACGCAGTATTTT. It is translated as CASSLGGLAGTDTQYF.

CDR3 DNA sequence: TGTGCCAGCAGGCCCCCCGGGGGACAAGAGACCCAGTACTTC. Protein sequence: CASRPPGGQETQYF. This chain joins TRBV2 and TRBJ2-5; D may be TRBD2 (6 bases). In germline, CDR1 is SNHLY, CDR2 FYNNEI. The CDR3 consists of 14 residues. Trimming removed 6 bases at V and 2 bases at J, with 13 bases between.

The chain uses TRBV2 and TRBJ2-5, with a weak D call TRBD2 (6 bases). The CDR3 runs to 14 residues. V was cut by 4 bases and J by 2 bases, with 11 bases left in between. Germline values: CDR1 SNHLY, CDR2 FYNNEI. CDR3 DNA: TGTGCCAGCAGTGTGATAGCGGAGCAAGAGACCCAGTACTTC. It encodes CASSVIAEQETQYF.